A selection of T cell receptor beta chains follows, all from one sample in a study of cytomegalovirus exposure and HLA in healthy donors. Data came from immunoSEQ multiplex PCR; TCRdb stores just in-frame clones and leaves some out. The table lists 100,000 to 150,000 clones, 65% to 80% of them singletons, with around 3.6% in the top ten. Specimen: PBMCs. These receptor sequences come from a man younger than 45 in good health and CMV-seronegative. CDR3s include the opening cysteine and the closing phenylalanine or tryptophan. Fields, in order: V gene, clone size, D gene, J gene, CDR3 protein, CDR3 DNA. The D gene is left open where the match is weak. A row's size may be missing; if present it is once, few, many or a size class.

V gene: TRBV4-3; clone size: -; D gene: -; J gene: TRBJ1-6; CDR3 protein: CASSQGLTVRAPLHF; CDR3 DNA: TGCGCCAGCAGCCAAGGTCTGACGGTGAGGGCCCCCCTCCACTTT
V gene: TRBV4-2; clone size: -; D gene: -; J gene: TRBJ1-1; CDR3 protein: CASSQEPGLNTEAFF; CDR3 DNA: TGTGCCAGCAGCCAAGAACCAGGGTTGAACACTGAAGCTTTCTTT
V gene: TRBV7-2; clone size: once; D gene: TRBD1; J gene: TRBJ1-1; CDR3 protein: CASSLGQGNTEAFF; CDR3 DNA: TGTGCCAGCAGCTTGGGACAGGGAAACACTGAAGCTTTCTTT
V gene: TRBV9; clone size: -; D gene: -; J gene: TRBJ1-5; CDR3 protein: CASSAGSGGPNSNQPQHF; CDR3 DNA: TGTGCCAGCAGCGCGGGGAGCGGGGGCCCAAATAGCAATCAGCCCCAGCATTTT
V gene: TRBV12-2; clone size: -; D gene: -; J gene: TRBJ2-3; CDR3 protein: CASRLCGVDTQYF; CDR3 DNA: TGTGCAAGTCGCTTATGCGGGGTAGATACGCAGTATTTT
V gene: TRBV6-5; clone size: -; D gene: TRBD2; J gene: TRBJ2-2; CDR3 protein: CASSHGGAGTGELFF; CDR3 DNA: TGTGCCAGCAGTCACGGGGGGGCTGGCACCGGGGAGCTGTTTTTT
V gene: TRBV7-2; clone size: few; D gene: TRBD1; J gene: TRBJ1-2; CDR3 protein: CASSFGTGGTYGYTF; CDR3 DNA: TGTGCCAGCAGCTTCGGGACAGGGGGAACCTATGGCTACACCTTC
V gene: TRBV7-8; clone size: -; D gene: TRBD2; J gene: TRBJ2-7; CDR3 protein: CASSFELAGGQYF; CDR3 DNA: TGTGCCAGCAGCTTTGAACTAGCGGGGGGTCAGTACTTC
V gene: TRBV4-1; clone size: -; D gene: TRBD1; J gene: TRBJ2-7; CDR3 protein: CASSPPTGIFSYEQYF; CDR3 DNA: TGCGCCAGCAGCCCCCCGACAGGGATCTTCTCCTACGAGCAGTACTTC
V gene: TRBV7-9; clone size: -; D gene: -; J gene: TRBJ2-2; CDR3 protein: CASSYKVGRANTGELFF; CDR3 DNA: TGTGCCAGCAGCTATAAGGTGGGGCGCGCGAACACCGGGGAGCTGTTTTTT
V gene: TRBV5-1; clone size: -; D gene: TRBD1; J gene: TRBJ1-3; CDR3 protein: CASSGDRGQGNTIYF; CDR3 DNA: TGCGCCAGCAGCGGCGACAGGGGGCAAGGAAACACCATATATTTT
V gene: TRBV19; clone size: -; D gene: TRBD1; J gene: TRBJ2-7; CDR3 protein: CASSRGSRQGEQYF; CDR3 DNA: TGTGCCAGTAGTAGGGGCAGCAGACAGGGCGAGCAGTACTTC
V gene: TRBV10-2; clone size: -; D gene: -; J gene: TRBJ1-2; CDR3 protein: CASGTAFNYGYTF; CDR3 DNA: TGCGCCAGCGGCACCGCCTTCAACTATGGCTACACCTTC
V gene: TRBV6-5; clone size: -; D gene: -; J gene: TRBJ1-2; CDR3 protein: CASSPDSYLLYGYTF; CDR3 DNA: TGTGCCAGCAGCCCGGACAGCTATCTACTCTATGGCTACACCTTC
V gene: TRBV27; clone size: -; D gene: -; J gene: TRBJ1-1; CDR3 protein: CASSFGGPAEAFF; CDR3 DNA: TGTGCCAGCAGTTTCGGGGGTCCAGCTGAAGCTTTCTTT
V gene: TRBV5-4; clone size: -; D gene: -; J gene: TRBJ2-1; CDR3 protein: CASSLETSRYNEQFF; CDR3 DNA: TGTGCCAGCAGCTTGGAAACTAGCCGATACAATGAGCAGTTCTTC
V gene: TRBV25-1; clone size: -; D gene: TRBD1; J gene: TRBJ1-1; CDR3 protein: CASRGLGQANTEAFF; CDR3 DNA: TGTGCCAGCAGGGGGTTGGGACAGGCGAACACTGAAGCTTTCTTT
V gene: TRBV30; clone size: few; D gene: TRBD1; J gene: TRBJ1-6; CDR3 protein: CAWGDYRGGPLHF; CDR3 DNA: TGTGCCTGGGGAGATTACAGGGGGGGACCCCTCCACTTT
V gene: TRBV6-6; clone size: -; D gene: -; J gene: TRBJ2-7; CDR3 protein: CASTLSGYEQYF; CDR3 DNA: TGTGCCAGCACCCTTAGCGGCTACGAGCAGTACTTC
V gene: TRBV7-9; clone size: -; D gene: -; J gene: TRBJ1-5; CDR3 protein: CASSLGQGNQPQHF; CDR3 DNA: TGTGCCAGCAGCCTCGGCCAGGGCAATCAGCCCCAGCATTTT
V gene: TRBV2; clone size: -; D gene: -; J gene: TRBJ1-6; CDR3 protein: CASSDVTSGVLHF; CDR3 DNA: TGTGCCAGCAGTGACGTTACTTCAGGGGTCCTCCACTTT
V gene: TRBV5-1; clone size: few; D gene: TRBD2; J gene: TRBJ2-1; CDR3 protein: CASSLVLADEQFF; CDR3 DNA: TGCGCCAGCAGCTTGGTACTAGCGGATGAGCAGTTCTTC
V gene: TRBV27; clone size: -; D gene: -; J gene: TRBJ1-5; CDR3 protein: CASSQSWGPQPQHF; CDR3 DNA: TGTGCCAGCAGCCAGTCCTGGGGGCCTCAGCCCCAGCATTTT
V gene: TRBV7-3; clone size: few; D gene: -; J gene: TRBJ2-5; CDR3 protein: CASSLRQQETQYF; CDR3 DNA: TGTGCCAGCAGCTTAAGACAGCAAGAGACCCAGTACTTC
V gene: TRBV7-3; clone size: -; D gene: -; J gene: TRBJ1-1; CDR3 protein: CASSAGSNTEAFF; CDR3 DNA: TGTGCCAGCAGCGCAGGGTCGAACACTGAAGCTTTCTTT
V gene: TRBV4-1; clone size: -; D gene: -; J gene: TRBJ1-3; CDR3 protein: CASSQRAGRTGNTIYF; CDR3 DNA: TGCGCCAGCAGCCAGAGGGCAGGACGAACTGGAAACACCATATATTTT
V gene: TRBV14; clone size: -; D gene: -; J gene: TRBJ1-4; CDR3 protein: CASSSLPGLGNEKLFF; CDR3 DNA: TGTGCCAGCAGCTCGTTACCGGGATTGGGGAATGAAAAACTGTTTTTT
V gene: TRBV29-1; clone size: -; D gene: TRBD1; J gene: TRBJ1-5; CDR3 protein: CSVMRDRDQPQHF; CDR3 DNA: TGCAGCGTCATGAGGGACAGGGATCAGCCCCAGCATTTT
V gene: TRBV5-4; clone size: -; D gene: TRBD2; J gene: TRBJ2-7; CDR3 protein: CASIRTSGRAAGEQYF; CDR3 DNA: TGTGCCAGCATACGGACTAGCGGGAGGGCCGCCGGCGAGCAGTACTTC
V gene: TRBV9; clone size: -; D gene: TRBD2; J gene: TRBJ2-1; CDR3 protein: CASSGGLAVNNEQFF; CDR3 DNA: TGTGCCAGCAGCGGGGGACTAGCGGTAAACAATGAGCAGTTCTTC
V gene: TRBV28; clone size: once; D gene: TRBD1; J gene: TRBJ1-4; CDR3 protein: CASSDRDSNEKLFF; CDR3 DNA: TGTGCCAGCAGTGATCGGGACAGTAATGAAAAACTGTTTTTT
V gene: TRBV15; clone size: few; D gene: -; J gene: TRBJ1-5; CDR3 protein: CATSRDRSGESNQPQHF; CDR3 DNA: TGTGCCACCAGCAGAGATCGATCGGGAGAAAGCAATCAGCCCCAGCATTTT
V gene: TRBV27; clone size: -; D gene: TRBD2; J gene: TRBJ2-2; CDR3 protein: CASSKLAGPSNTGELFF; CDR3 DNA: TGTGCCAGCAGTAAACTAGCGGGGCCTTCGAACACCGGGGAGCTGTTTTTT
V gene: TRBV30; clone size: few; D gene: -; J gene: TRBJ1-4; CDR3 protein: CAWSVRRSDEKLFF; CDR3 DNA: TGTGCCTGGAGTGTGCGAAGGAGCGATGAAAAACTGTTTTTT
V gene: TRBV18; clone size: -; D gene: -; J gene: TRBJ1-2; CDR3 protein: CASLSNYGYTF; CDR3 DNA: TGTGCCAGCCTATCTAACTATGGCTACACCTTC
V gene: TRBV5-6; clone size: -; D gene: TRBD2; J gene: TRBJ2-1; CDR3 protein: CASSSGTSNEQFF; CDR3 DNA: TGTGCCAGCAGCTCCGGGACTAGCAATGAGCAGTTCTTC
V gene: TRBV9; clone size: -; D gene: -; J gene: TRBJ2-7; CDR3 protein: CASSVGGKGEPYF; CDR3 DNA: TGTGCCAGCAGCGTAGGGGGGAAGGGGGAACCGTACTTC
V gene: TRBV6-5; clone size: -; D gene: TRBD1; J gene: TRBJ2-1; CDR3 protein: CASSSGTGSYNEQFF; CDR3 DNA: TGTGCCAGCAGTTCCGGGACAGGGTCTTACAATGAGCAGTTCTTC
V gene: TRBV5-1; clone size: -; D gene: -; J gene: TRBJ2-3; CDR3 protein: CASSPGAFTDTQYF; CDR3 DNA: TGCGCCAGCAGCCCGGGTGCTTTCACAGATACGCAGTATTTT
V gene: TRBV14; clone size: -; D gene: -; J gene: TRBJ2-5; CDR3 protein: CASSHQRVSQETQYF; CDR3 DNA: TGTGCCAGCAGCCACCAGCGGGTGAGCCAAGAGACCCAGTACTTC
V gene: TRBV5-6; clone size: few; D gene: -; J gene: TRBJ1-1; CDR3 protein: CASSLQGRNTEAFF; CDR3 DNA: TGTGCCAGCAGCTTGCAGGGAAGGAACACTGAAGCTTTCTTT
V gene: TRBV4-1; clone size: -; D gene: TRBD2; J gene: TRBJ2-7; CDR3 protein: CASSQDSRLAGNEQYF; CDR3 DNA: TGCGCCAGCAGCCAAGATAGCAGACTAGCGGGAAACGAGCAGTACTTC
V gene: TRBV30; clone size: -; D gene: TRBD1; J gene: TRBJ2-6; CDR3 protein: CAWSSYRGAGANVLTF; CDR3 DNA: TGTGCCTGGAGTTCATACAGGGGAGCTGGGGCCAACGTCCTGACTTTC